This T cell receptor (beta chain) was sequenced for a study of response to subunit inactivated influenza vaccine. Germline V gene sequence: CDR1 MDHEN, CDR2 SYDVKM. With 0 bases removed from V and 2 bases from J, the gap between germline ends came to 11 bases. The CDR3 length is 15 residues. TCRdb reprocessed the RT-PCR reads with MiXCR, giving one entry per CDR3 protein. The sample lists some 500,000 distinct CDR3 sequences; about 17% were seen once. This sample comprised CD4+ T cells sorted from PBMCs, obtained 23 months after vaccination. The sequence came from a man between 50 and 75 years old who received an inactivated influenza vaccine. The genes are TRBV28 and TRBJ2-7; maybe TRBD1 (5 bases). CDR3: CASSLWDTNPYEQYF. CDR3 DNA sequence: TGTGCCAGCAGTTTATGGGACACCAATCCCTACGAGCAGTACTTC.